This T cell receptor beta chain was captured by sequencing in a study of metastatic and nonmetastatic thyroid tumors. The V end lost 1 base, the J end lost 0 bases, and 6 bases lay between the germline ends. This CDR3 comprises 14 residues. Germline V CDR1 and CDR2: LNHDA, SQIVND (reference sequence). There were no patients who had received any treatment before thyroid surgery. TCRdb re-called the PCR reads via MiXCR. Of 9,500 to 12,000 clones listed, about 27% are singletons. A few counts support this clone. The chain couples TRBV19 to TRBJ1-1; D uncertain. The sequence derives from a male donor with papillary thyroid cancer or a benign thyroid nodule (not recorded which). Some clones in this sample may be carry-over from other donors' samples. Input material: adjacent normal tissue. The chain's CDR3 is CASSIGTVNTEAFF. The CDR3 region has the DNA TGTGCCAGTAGTATAGGCACGGTGAACACTGAAGCTTTCTTT.